One and the same sample provided the 31 T cell receptor beta chains below, sequenced in a study of graft-versus-host responses after intestinal transplantation. The data were produced by immunoSEQ multiplex PCR, yet TCRdb's version contains in-frame clones alone and is incomplete. The table records tens of thousands of clones, nearly 90% of them present only once. Antigen specificity for these receptors is unknown. Sequences were derived from unstimulated CD8+ T cells sorted from spleen or lymph node cells, sampled before transplant. The source is a human donor who was the organ donor for an intestinal transplant.

The CDR3 spells CASSQEGAGGPAETQYF. DNA of the CDR3: TGCGCCAGCAGCCAAGAGGGAGCGGGGGGGCCTGCGGAGACCCAGTACTTC. The genes are TRBV4-3 and TRBJ2-5, with 10 bases matching TRBD2. Germline CDR1 reads LGHNA; CDR2 reads YSLEER. After removal of 0 bases from V and 5 bases from J, the junction contained 9 bases not matched to a gene. The length of the CDR3 is 17 residues.

This clone has a handful of counts. The J gene is TRBJ1-5, the V gene TRBV6-5, with D unclear. The CDR3 runs 15 residues. Trimming took 0 bases from V and 6 from J, leaving 12 bases between them. Germline V gene lookup returns CDR1 MNHEY and CDR2 SVGAGI. CDR3 protein: CASSYSTDSSQPQHF. The CDR3 nucleotides read TGTGCCAGCAGTTACTCGACGGACTCGAGTCAGCCCCAGCATTTT.

This chain links TRBV28 with TRBJ1-1; a weak D match, TRBD1 (6 bases). This CDR3 has 14 residues. Germline values: CDR1 MDHEN, CDR2 SYDVKM. V gave up 5 bases and J gave up 3 bases, with 13 bases separating them. CDR3 amino acids: CASSPPGGYTEAFF. The CDR3, as DNA: TGTGCCAGCAGTCCTCCGGGGGGCTACACTGAAGCTTTCTTT.

This chain links TRBV5-1 with TRBJ1-2; TRBD1 might be the D (6 bases). Germline V gene data show CDR1 as SGHRS and CDR2 as YFSETQ. With 3 bases removed from V and 1 base from J, the gap between germline ends came to 16 bases. This CDR3 is 16 amino acids long. CDR3 DNA sequence: TGCGCCAGCAGCTCCGAGTCCTTACAGGGTAACTATGGCTACACCTTC. Translation gives CASSSESLQGNYGYTF.

J is TRBJ1-4 and V is TRBV30; D might be TRBD1 (5 bases). CDR3 length: 14 residues. Deletions cut 5 bases from V and 5 bases from J, with 15 bases between. The germline V gene encodes CDR1 GTSNPN and CDR2 SVGIG (reference sequence). Here the CDR3 reads CAWGSGQANEKLFF. The CDR3 bases are TGTGCCTGGGGGTCAGGGCAGGCGAATGAAAAACTGTTTTTT. The variable domain in full, completed from reference TRBV30 and TRBJ1-4, reads SQTIHQWPATLVQPVGSPLSLECTVEGTSNPNLYWYRQAAGRGLQLLFYSVGIGQISSEVPQNLSASRPQDRQFILSSKKLLLSDSGFYLCAWGSGQANEKLFFGSGTQLSVL.

This clone was picked up one time. The V gene is TRBV29-1, the J gene TRBJ2-3, with 10 bases identical to TRBD1. The germline V gene encodes CDR1 SQVTM and CDR2 ANQGSEA. The CDR3 runs 15 residues. Trimming removed 7 bases from V and 5 bases from J; junction bases left unmatched: 12. Here the CDR3 reads CSALGVGQGGDTQYF. CDR3 in DNA: TGCAGCGCTCTCGGGGTCGGACAGGGGGGAGATACGCAGTATTTT.

This sequence joins TRBV14 and TRBJ1-5; D ambiguous. This CDR3 spans 13 amino acids. Germline CDR1 SGHDN, CDR2 FVKESK. Trimming took 1 base from V and 5 from J, leaving 6 bases between them. The CDR3, as DNA: TGTGCCAGCAGCCAAGGCGGCGATCAGCCCCAGCATTTT. Translated, it gives CASSQGGDQPQHF.

The chain recombines TRBV4-1 with TRBJ1-3; no definite D call. V lost 0 bases to trimming and J lost 7 bases, with 7 bases between them. The CDR3 is made up of 13 amino acids. CDR1 and CDR2 from the germline V gene are MGHRA and YSYEKL. CDR3 loop: CASSQDQRNTIYF. The CDR3 DNA reads TGCGCCAGCAGCCAAGACCAGCGGAACACCATATATTTT.

The V and J genes are TRBV6-1 and TRBJ1-1; 8 nucleotides agree with TRBD1. Germline V gene lookup returns CDR1 MNHNS and CDR2 SASEGT. The trim removed 3 bases at V and 1 base at J, leaving 10 bases unmatched. There are 17 residues in the CDR3. CDR3 coding DNA: TGTGCCAGCAGTGACTTCTTTGGACAGGGTCCGAACACTGAAGCTTTCTTT. The encoded protein is CASSDFFGQGPNTEAFF.

V is TRBV12-5 and J is TRBJ2-5, with a tentative D call TRBD2 (7 bases). Germline V gives CDR1 LGHNT, CDR2 FRNRAP. The V gene lost 3 bases and the J gene lost 4 bases, with 15 bases spanning the gap. The CDR3 length is 15 residues. The CDR3 protein is CASGFSLGGGETQYF. The CDR3 nucleotides read TGTGCTAGTGGTTTTTCATTGGGAGGGGGAGAGACCCAGTACTTC.

The chain joins TRBV5-5 to TRBJ2-2, with 7 nucleotides matching TRBD1. CDR1 is SGHKS, CDR2 YYEKEE, per germline (reference sequence). V gave up 4 bases and J gave up 5 bases; unmatched junction bases: 11. The CDR3 covers 16 residues. The CDR3 nucleotides are TGTGCCAGCAGCCCCACGGATCTGACAGGGACCGGGGAGCTGTTTTTT. This codes for CASSPTDLTGTGELFF.

The V gene is TRBV5-1, the J gene TRBJ1-1; 7 nucleotides line up with TRBD1. V was pared by 4 bases and J by 0 bases, with 9 bases of the junction left unmatched. Germline V gene sequence: CDR1 SGHRS, CDR2 YFSETQ. The CDR3 extends over 16 amino acids. CDR3 in amino acids: CASSRDSEPLNTEAFF. CDR3 nucleotide sequence: TGCGCCAGCAGCCGGGACAGTGAGCCGCTGAACACTGAAGCTTTCTTT.

Worth noting for this clone: This same CDR3 is encoded by further DNA sequences in the sample. The genes are TRBV10-3 and TRBJ2-7, with D perhaps matching TRBD1 (5 bases). The germline V gene has CDR1 ENHRY and CDR2 SYGVKD. The CDR3 is 13 amino acids. Trimming cost V 2 bases and J 4 bases, with 9 bases left between them. The CDR3 DNA reads as TGTGCCATCAGTGAGGGAAGGGGATACGAGCAGTACGTC. This translates into CAISEGRGYEQYV.

The V call is TRBV29-1, the J call TRBJ2-1; TRBD1 is a possible D gene (6 bases). Germline V gene data show CDR1 as SQVTM and CDR2 as ANQGSEA. Trimming removed 6 bases from V and 6 bases from J, with 12 bases in between. The CDR3 has 12 amino acids. CDR3 sequence (DNA): TGCAGCGTCCAAGGGACACCCAATGAGCAGTTCTTC. Its translation: CSVQGTPNEQFF.

A single count supports this clone. V and J are TRBV6-5 and TRBJ2-5; TRBD2 matches at 7 bases. V lost 6 bases and J lost 5; bases outside the gene matches: 12. The CDR3 spans 15 residues. Looked up from germline, CDR1 is MNHEY and CDR2 is SVGAGI. In DNA form, the CDR3 reads TGTGCCAGCAGCACCGGGACTACGCCGGGGGAGACCCAGTACTTC. This encodes CASSTGTTPGETQYF.

The rearrangement links TRBV11-2 to TRBJ1-2; D perhaps matches TRBD1 (6 bases). Germline lookup yields CDR1 SGHAT and CDR2 FQNNGV. V lost 2 bases, J lost 4 bases, and 17 bases lay in between. This CDR3 has 16 residues. CDR3 nucleotide sequence: TGTGCCAGCAGCTTATTGGCCCCCCCGACAGGCTATGGCTACACCTTC. It codes for CASSLLAPPTGYGYTF.

This chain connects TRBV7-9 to TRBJ2-3; D unresolved. The CDR3 sequence is 13 residues long. The V gene's germline CDR1 is SEHNR and CDR2 FQNEAQ (reference sequence). Between the trimmed V and J ends, which lost 5 bases and 2 bases, there was a span of 8 bases. The CDR3, as DNA: TGTGCCAGCAGCCCTGGCCACACAGATACGCAGTATTTT. This gives the protein CASSPGHTDTQYF.

This rearrangement joins TRBV4-2 to TRBJ2-3; D may be TRBD2 (7 bases). Germline V gives CDR1 LGHNA, CDR2 YNFKEQ. CDR3 size: 17 residues. Deletions cut 0 bases from V and 3 bases from J, with 16 bases between. In nucleotides, the CDR3 is TGTGCCAGCAGCCAAGATGGTTCGGGGGGCTGGACAGATACGCAGTATTTT. As protein: CASSQDGSGGWTDTQYF.

The gene calls are TRBV5-6 and TRBJ2-7; 7 bases are a match to TRBD1. The CDR3 extends over 15 amino acids. Germline V lookup: CDR1 SGHDT, CDR2 YYEEEE. Trimming removed 1 base from V and 3 bases from J; junction bases left unmatched: 7. CDR3 protein: CASSLPRQGLYEQYV. For the CDR3, the DNA is TGTGCCAGCAGCTTGCCCCGACAGGGCCTCTACGAGCAGTACGTC.

The chain combines TRBV6-1 with TRBJ1-2, with unresolved D. Germline CDR1 is MNHNS and CDR2 is SASEGT. The CDR3 is made up of 12 amino acids. CDR3 sequence (DNA): TGTGTTAGCGAGAGTTCGGCCAGCGGCTACACCTTC. Its translation: CVSESSASGYTF.

The rearrangement links TRBV7-8 to TRBJ1-4; D unclear. The CDR3 is made up of 14 amino acids. The germline V gene encodes CDR1 SGHVS and CDR2 FQNEAQ. V was shortened by 5 bases and J by 5 bases, with 12 bases between the two germline ends. The CDR3 bases are TGTGCCAGCAGCCTCGCGGGGTCCAATGAAAAACTGTTTTTT. This translates into CASSLAGSNEKLFF.

V and J are TRBV5-5 and TRBJ1-2, with 9 bases fitting TRBD1. The CDR3 is made up of 16 amino acids. The V gene end was trimmed by 2 bases and the J gene end by 4 bases; junction bases not matched to a gene: 9. Looked up from germline, CDR1 is SGHKS and CDR2 is YYEKEE (reference sequence). CDR3 region: CASSFGTGGGIYGYTF. The CDR3 coding sequence is TGTGCCAGCAGCTTTGGAACAGGGGGCGGGATCTATGGCTACACCTTC.

The chain uses TRBV6-1 and TRBJ2-1; weak D call: TRBD1 (6 bases). The V gene lost 6 bases and the J gene lost 1 base, with 13 bases spanning the gap. The CDR3 covers 15 residues. Germline V CDR1 and CDR2: MNHNS, SASEGT. The CDR3 region is CASSARGTSYNEQFF. The CDR3 region has the DNA TGTGCCAGCAGCGCCAGGGGAACATCCTACAATGAGCAGTTCTTC.

The J gene is TRBJ2-2, the V gene TRBV5-1, with unresolved D. The germline gives CDR1 SGHRS, CDR2 YFSETQ. V was trimmed by 0 bases and J by 1 base, leaving 7 bases between them. The CDR3 runs to 15 residues. The CDR3 nucleotides are TGCGCCAGCAGCTTGGGGCAGATGAACACCGGGGAGCTGTTTTTT. It is translated as CASSLGQMNTGELFF. Supplemented by reference TRBV5-1 and TRBJ2-2, the full variable domain reads KAGVTQTPRYLIKTRGQQVTLSCSPISGHRSVSWYQQTPGQGLQFLFEYFSETQRNKGNFPGRFSGRQFSNSRSEMNVSTLELGDSALYLCASSLGQMNTGELFFGEGSRLTVL.

This clone occurred a few times. This sequence joins TRBV7-2 and TRBJ2-7, with TRBD2 matching 12 bases. This CDR3 has 16 residues. The V gene's germline CDR1 is SGHTA and CDR2 FQGNSA. The trim removed 0 bases at V and 6 bases at J, leaving 6 bases unmatched. Here the CDR3 reads CASSLAQLAGGLEQYV. DNA for the CDR3: TGTGCCAGCAGCTTAGCTCAGCTAGCGGGGGGGCTCGAGCAGTACGTC.

This chain uses TRBV4-1 with TRBJ1-6, with D perhaps TRBD1 (5 bases). V lost 5 bases and J lost 7, with 18 bases in between. This CDR3 spans 16 amino acids. Germline V CDR1 and CDR2: MGHRA, YSYEKL. In DNA, the CDR3 is TGCGCCAGCAGCGCTCGCAGGGATTTTTTGAATTCACCCCTCCACTTT. This gives the protein CASSARRDFLNSPLHF.

The rearrangement links TRBV6-4 to TRBJ2-3, with 8 bases lining up with TRBD2. With V trimmed by 3 bases and J by 4 bases, 3 bases remained unmatched. The CDR3 is 14 amino acids. In germline, CDR1 is MRHNA, CDR2 SNTAGT. Here the CDR3 reads CASSEGLEPDTQYF. CDR3 DNA sequence: TGTGCCAGCAGTGAGGGACTAGAGCCAGATACGCAGTATTTT.

V gene TRBV13 combines with J gene TRBJ2-5, with TRBD2 matching 8 bases. The germline CDR1 and CDR2 sequences are PRHDT and FYEKMQ (reference sequence). With V trimmed by 1 base and J by 1 base, 5 bases remained unmatched. CDR3 length: 16 amino acids. In nucleotides, the CDR3 is TGTGCCAGCAGCTTAGATCCGGGGGGGGTCCAAGAGACCCAGTACTTC. This codes for CASSLDPGGVQETQYF.

The chain has TRBV4-1 and TRBJ2-3; 8 bases map to TRBD2. CDR1 MGHRA and CDR2 YSYEKL come from the germline V gene. CDR3 size: 15 residues. The J segment lost 3 bases and the V segment lost 0 bases, leaving 2 bases of the junction unmatched. The CDR3 sequence: CASSQDRGRTDTQYF. DNA of the CDR3: TGCGCCAGCAGCCAAGATCGCGGGAGGACAGATACGCAGTATTTT.

J is TRBJ2-3 and V is TRBV4-3; a weak D match, TRBD2 (5 bases). The CDR3 spans 15 residues. Trimming cost V 0 bases and J 6 bases, with 13 bases left between them. Germline CDR1 and CDR2: LGHNA and YSLEER. In DNA form, the CDR3 reads TGCGCCAGCAGCCAAGATGAGCGGCCATGGGATACGCAGTATTTT. Translating it yields CASSQDERPWDTQYF.

V gene TRBV27 combines with J gene TRBJ1-2; TRBD1 matches 10 bases. Germline loops: CDR1 MNHEY, CDR2 SMNVEV (reference sequence). This CDR3 comprises 18 residues. J was trimmed by 2 bases and V by 4 bases; bases with no gene match: 13. The CDR3, as DNA: TGTGCCAGCAGTTCGATATGGGACAGGGGCGAGGAAAACTATGGCTACACCTTC. Residues: CASSSIWDRGEENYGYTF.